Listed below are T cell receptor beta chains from one sample, sequenced in a study of blood T cell repertoires in COVID-19. Sequenced by immunoSEQ multiplex PCR; TCRdb stores in-frame clones only, minus some. The table has about 200,000 clones, roughly 90% seen once. What was sequenced was PBMCs or T cells enriched from blood (not recorded which). Source of these receptors: a young woman with acute COVID-19. Both conserved end residues are part of each CDR3. The order of the fields is CDR3 protein, CDR3 DNA, J gene, D gene, clone size, V gene. D genes are given only for firm matches. The size entry is marked missing in some rows and otherwise reads once, few, many or a size class.

CASSRDRGRNTEAFF	TGTGCCAGCAGCCGGGACAGGGGGCGGAACACTGAAGCTTTCTTT	TRBJ1-1	TRBD1	NA	TRBV7-9
CASSIPPSNQPQHF	TGTGCCAGTAGTATCCCCCCGAGCAATCAGCCCCAGCATTTT	TRBJ1-5	NA	NA	TRBV19
CASSIQRLAGGPNSYNEQFF	TGTGCCAGTAGTATCCAGAGACTAGCGGGGGGCCCAAACTCCTACAATGAGCAGTTCTTC	TRBJ2-1	TRBD2	NA	TRBV19
CASSEKLADNEQFF	TGCGCCAGCAGTGAAAAACTCGCGGACAATGAGCAGTTCTTC	TRBJ2-1	NA	few	TRBV4-1
CASSFSDTVSYNEQFF	TGTGCCAGCAGCTTTAGTGACACAGTCTCCTACAATGAGCAGTTCTTC	TRBJ2-1	NA	NA	TRBV7-9
CASSWVPGGQETQYF	TGTGCCAGCAGTTGGGTCCCAGGCGGGCAAGAGACCCAGTACTTC	TRBJ2-5	NA	NA	TRBV6-2/TRBV6-3
CAISPGVAEETQYF	TGTGCCATCAGTCCCGGGGTAGCGGAGGAGACCCAGTACTTC	TRBJ2-5	NA	NA	TRBV10-3
CASNSGGTSNREETQYF	TGTGCCAGCAACTCAGGCGGGACTAGCAATCGGGAGGAGACCCAGTACTTC	TRBJ2-5	TRBD2	NA	TRBV28
CASSEDDYGYTF	TGTGCCAGCAGTGAAGACGACTACGGCTACACCTTC	TRBJ1-2	NA	NA	TRBV2
CASSLEGQHGEKLFF	TGTGCCAGCAGCTTAGAAGGACAACATGGGGAAAAACTGTTTTTT	TRBJ1-4	NA	NA	TRBV7-8
CASSVRTAPVDEQYF	TGTGCCAGCAGTGTACGGACAGCGCCAGTCGACGAGCAGTACTTC	TRBJ2-7	NA	NA	TRBV2
CASSWGGEGELFF	TGTGCCAGCAGTTGGGGGGGGGAGGGGGAGCTGTTTTTT	TRBJ2-2	TRBD2	NA	TRBV12-3/TRBV12-4
CASNAGGIQETQYF	TGTGCCAGCAACGCGGGGGGGATTCAAGAGACCCAGTACTTC	TRBJ2-5	TRBD2	once	TRBV7-9
CASSYFTPRGHRSYEQYF	TGTGCCAGCAGCTACTTCACACCCAGAGGACACCGATCCTACGAGCAGTACTTC	TRBJ2-7	NA	NA	TRBV5-6